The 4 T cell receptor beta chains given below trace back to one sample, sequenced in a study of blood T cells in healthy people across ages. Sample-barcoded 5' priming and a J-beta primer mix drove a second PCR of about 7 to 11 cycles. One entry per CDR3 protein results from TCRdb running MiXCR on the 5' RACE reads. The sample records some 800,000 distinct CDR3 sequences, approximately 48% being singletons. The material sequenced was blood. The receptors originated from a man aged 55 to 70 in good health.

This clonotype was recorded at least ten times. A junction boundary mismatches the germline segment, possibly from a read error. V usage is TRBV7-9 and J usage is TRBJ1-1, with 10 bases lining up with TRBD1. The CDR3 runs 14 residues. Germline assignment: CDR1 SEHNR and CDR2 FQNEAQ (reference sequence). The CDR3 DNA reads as TGCGCCAGCAGCTTGGGACAGGGGCACACTGAAGCTTTCTTT. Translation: CASSLGQGHTEAFF.

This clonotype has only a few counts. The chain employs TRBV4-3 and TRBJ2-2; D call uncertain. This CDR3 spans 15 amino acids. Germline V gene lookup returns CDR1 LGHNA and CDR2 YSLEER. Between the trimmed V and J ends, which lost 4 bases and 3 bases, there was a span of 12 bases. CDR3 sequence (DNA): TGCGCCAGCAGCCCCTTTAAACTGTACACCGGGGAGCTGTTTTTT. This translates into CASSPFKLYTGELFF.

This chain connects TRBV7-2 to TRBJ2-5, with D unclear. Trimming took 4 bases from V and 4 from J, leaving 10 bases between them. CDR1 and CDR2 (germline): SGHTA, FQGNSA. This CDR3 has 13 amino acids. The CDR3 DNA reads TGTGCCAGCAGCTCCCATAATCTAGAGACCCAGTACTTC. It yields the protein CASSSHNLETQYF.

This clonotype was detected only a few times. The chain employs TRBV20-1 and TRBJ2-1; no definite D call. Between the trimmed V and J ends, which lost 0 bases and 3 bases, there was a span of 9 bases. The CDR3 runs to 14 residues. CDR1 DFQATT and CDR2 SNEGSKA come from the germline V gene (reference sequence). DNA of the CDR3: TGCAGTGCTAGAGATACCGGAAACTACAATGAGCAGTTCTTC. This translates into CSARDTGNYNEQFF.